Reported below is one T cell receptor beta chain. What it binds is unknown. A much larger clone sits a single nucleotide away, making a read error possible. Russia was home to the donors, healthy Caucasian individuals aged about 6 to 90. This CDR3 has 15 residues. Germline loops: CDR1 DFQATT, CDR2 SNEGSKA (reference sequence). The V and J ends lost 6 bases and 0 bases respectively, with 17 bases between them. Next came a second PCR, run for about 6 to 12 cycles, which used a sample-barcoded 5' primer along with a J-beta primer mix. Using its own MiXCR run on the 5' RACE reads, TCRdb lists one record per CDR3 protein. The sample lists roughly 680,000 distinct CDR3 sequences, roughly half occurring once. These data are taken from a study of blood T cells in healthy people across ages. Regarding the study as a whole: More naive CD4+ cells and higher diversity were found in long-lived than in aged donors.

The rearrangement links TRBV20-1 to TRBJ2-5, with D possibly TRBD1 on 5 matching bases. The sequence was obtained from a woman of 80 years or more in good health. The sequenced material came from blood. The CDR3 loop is CSAWIGVRHQETQYF. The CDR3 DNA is TGCAGTGCGTGGATAGGGGTCCGCCACCAAGAGACCCAGTACTTC.